Listed below are T cell receptor beta chains from one sample, sequenced in a study of blood T cell repertoires in COVID-19. This table comes from immunoSEQ multiplex PCR, and its TCRdb copy is limited to in-frame clones, with some not included. The sample has roughly 230,000 clones, around 90% seen once. Sample: PBMCs or T cells enriched from blood (not recorded which). All receptors come from a man aged 25 to 40 in a cohort exposed to, infected with or recovered from COVID-19 (not recorded which). CDR3s include the opening cysteine and the closing phenylalanine or tryptophan. The D gene is left open where the match is weak. Rows give clone size only sometimes, using once, few, many, or a class for an expanded clone.

d_call: TRBD1
v_call: TRBV6-5
j_call: TRBJ1-3
clone_size: .
cdr3_nt: TGTGCCAGCAGGTCGCAGGGGGCCTCTGGAAACACCATATATTTT
cdr3_aa: CASRSQGASGNTIYF

d_call: TRBD2
v_call: TRBV7-3
j_call: TRBJ2-7
clone_size: .
cdr3_nt: TGTGCCAGCAGCTTAGGACTAGGCACGTACGAGCAGTACTTC
cdr3_aa: CASSLGLGTYEQYF

d_call: TRBD1
v_call: TRBV12-5
j_call: TRBJ1-2
clone_size: .
cdr3_nt: TGTGCTAGTTGGATAGGGACAGATAATGGCTACACCTTC
cdr3_aa: CASWIGTDNGYTF

d_call: .
v_call: TRBV28
j_call: TRBJ2-7
clone_size: .
cdr3_nt: TGTGCCAGCAGTTACGGGGGGCTTTCCTACGAGCAGTACTTC
cdr3_aa: CASSYGGLSYEQYF

d_call: .
v_call: TRBV29-1
j_call: TRBJ2-1
clone_size: .
cdr3_nt: TGCAGCTCGAGGAGGGGAAATGAGCAGTTCTTC
cdr3_aa: CSSRRGNEQFF

d_call: .
v_call: TRBV3-1/TRBV3-2
j_call: TRBJ2-5
clone_size: .
cdr3_nt: TGTGCCAGCAGCGATCTCGGACACTCCCAAGAGACCCAGTACTTC
cdr3_aa: CASSDLGHSQETQYF

d_call: .
v_call: TRBV28
j_call: TRBJ1-2
clone_size: few
cdr3_nt: TGTGCCAGCAGTTTATCATTTGGCTACACCTTC
cdr3_aa: CASSLSFGYTF

d_call: TRBD2
v_call: TRBV28
j_call: TRBJ2-1
clone_size: once
cdr3_nt: TGTGCCAGTTCGGAGGGGGGGACTAGGGATGAGCAGTTCTTC
cdr3_aa: CASSEGGTRDEQFF

d_call: .
v_call: TRBV28
j_call: TRBJ2-3
clone_size: .
cdr3_nt: TGTGCCAGCAGGGGTGGACAGTCGGGCCCAGATACGCAGTATTTT
cdr3_aa: CASRGGQSGPDTQYF

d_call: .
v_call: TRBV7-2
j_call: TRBJ1-6
clone_size: .
cdr3_nt: TGTGCCAGCAGCTTAGAGTTCCAGGGAACTTCACCCCTCCACTTT
cdr3_aa: CASSLEFQGTSPLHF

d_call: TRBD1
v_call: TRBV11-2
j_call: TRBJ1-3
clone_size: .
cdr3_nt: TGTGCCAGCAGCTTAGAGGGTCGGACAGGATCCTTCGGAAACACCATATATTTT
cdr3_aa: CASSLEGRTGSFGNTIYF

d_call: .
v_call: TRBV28
j_call: TRBJ1-1
clone_size: .
cdr3_nt: TGTGCCAGCAGTACTCCGACAGGAGCTGAAGCTTTCTTT
cdr3_aa: CASSTPTGAEAFF

d_call: .
v_call: TRBV5-8
j_call: TRBJ1-1
clone_size: .
cdr3_nt: TGTGCCAGCAGCGGACGGACGGGAATGAACACTGAAGCTTTCTTT
cdr3_aa: CASSGRTGMNTEAFF

d_call: .
v_call: TRBV5-1
j_call: TRBJ2-2
clone_size: once
cdr3_nt: TGCGCCAGCAGCTTGGACGGGAGATTTTCCGGGGAGCTGTTTTTT
cdr3_aa: CASSLDGRFSGELFF

d_call: TRBD1
v_call: TRBV5-1
j_call: TRBJ2-5
clone_size: .
cdr3_nt: TGCGCCAGCGGAAAAGAGGACAGGGCGGCAGAGACCCAGTACTTC
cdr3_aa: CASGKEDRAAETQYF

d_call: .
v_call: TRBV29-1
j_call: TRBJ1-3
clone_size: .
cdr3_nt: TGCAGCGTTGGGAGCTCTGGAAACACCATATATTTT
cdr3_aa: CSVGSSGNTIYF

d_call: TRBD1
v_call: TRBV28
j_call: TRBJ1-1
clone_size: .
cdr3_nt: TGTGCCAGCAGTTCCGGACAGGGACTGAACACTGAAGCTTTCTTT
cdr3_aa: CASSSGQGLNTEAFF

d_call: .
v_call: TRBV7-9
j_call: TRBJ1-4
clone_size: .
cdr3_nt: TGTGCCAGCAGCCGACGCGACCGGGACAACCCAACTAATGAAAAACTGTTTTTT
cdr3_aa: CASSRRDRDNPTNEKLFF

d_call: TRBD2
v_call: TRBV28
j_call: TRBJ2-7
clone_size: .
cdr3_nt: TGTGCCAGCAGTTTCTTCGGGGTCAGGCGGGAGCTGCCCTACGAGCAGTACTTC
cdr3_aa: CASSFFGVRRELPYEQYF

d_call: TRBD2
v_call: TRBV4-3
j_call: TRBJ2-1
clone_size: .
cdr3_nt: TGCGCCAGCAGCCAAGATTATTGGGAGGGCGATGAGCAGTTCTTC
cdr3_aa: CASSQDYWEGDEQFF

d_call: TRBD1
v_call: TRBV5-5
j_call: TRBJ2-5
clone_size: .
cdr3_nt: TGTGCCAGCAGGTTGACAGGGGGCTCGGAGACCCAGTACTTC
cdr3_aa: CASRLTGGSETQYF

d_call: .
v_call: TRBV7-6
j_call: TRBJ2-1
clone_size: .
cdr3_nt: TGTGCCAGCAGCCCTCCGGGGGGCGTCTTCAATGAGCAGTTCTTC
cdr3_aa: CASSPPGGVFNEQFF

d_call: TRBD2
v_call: TRBV7-9
j_call: TRBJ2-7
clone_size: .
cdr3_nt: TGTGCCAGCAGCGTGATTTCAGCGGGAGGGCTTGAGCAGTACTTC
cdr3_aa: CASSVISAGGLEQYF

d_call: .
v_call: TRBV25-1
j_call: TRBJ2-5
clone_size: .
cdr3_nt: TGTGCCAGCAGTGAAGGGAGTTGGGCAGAAGAGACCCAGTACTTC
cdr3_aa: CASSEGSWAEETQYF

d_call: .
v_call: TRBV6-5
j_call: TRBJ1-1
clone_size: few
cdr3_nt: TGTGCCAGCACCATAACAGTGAACACTGAAGCTTTCTTT
cdr3_aa: CASTITVNTEAFF

d_call: .
v_call: TRBV9
j_call: TRBJ1-1
clone_size: .
cdr3_nt: TGTGCCAGCAGCCCGCGAGCTATTACGAACACTGAAGCTTTCTTT
cdr3_aa: CASSPRAITNTEAFF

d_call: .
v_call: TRBV28
j_call: TRBJ2-1
clone_size: .
cdr3_nt: TGTGCCAGCAGTGCACCCGGGACACGAGGTCGGCTCTTC
cdr3_aa: CASSAPGTRGRLF

d_call: TRBD1
v_call: TRBV6-2/TRBV6-3
j_call: TRBJ2-7
clone_size: .
cdr3_nt: TGTGCCAGCAGTTACGGGACAGCGCCAGTCAACTACGAGCAGTACTTC
cdr3_aa: CASSYGTAPVNYEQYF

d_call: .
v_call: TRBV7-9
j_call: TRBJ2-5
clone_size: .
cdr3_nt: TGTGCCAGCCGAGGTAAACAAGAGACCCAGTACTTC
cdr3_aa: CASRGKQETQYF

d_call: .
v_call: TRBV3-1/TRBV3-2
j_call: TRBJ2-5
clone_size: .
cdr3_nt: TGTGCCAGCAGCCAATCCGGGCCAACGGAGGGGACCCAGTACTTC
cdr3_aa: CASSQSGPTEGTQYF

d_call: .
v_call: TRBV14
j_call: TRBJ1-4
clone_size: .
cdr3_nt: TGTGCCAGCAGCCAAGATTGGTTGGGCTTAACTAATGAAAAACTGTTTTTT
cdr3_aa: CASSQDWLGLTNEKLFF

d_call: TRBD2
v_call: TRBV5-1
j_call: TRBJ2-5
clone_size: .
cdr3_nt: TGCGCCAGCAGCTTCGGGGGGGAGATGGAGACCCAGTACTTC
cdr3_aa: CASSFGGEMETQYF

d_call: .
v_call: TRBV10-1
j_call: TRBJ2-3
clone_size: .
cdr3_nt: TGCGCCAGCAGCAAAGGGGACACAGATACGCAGTATTTT
cdr3_aa: CASSKGDTDTQYF

d_call: .
v_call: TRBV7-8
j_call: TRBJ1-6
clone_size: .
cdr3_nt: TGTGCCAGCAGCTTAGCGCATTCAGGGCGGAGTTCACCCCTCCACTTT
cdr3_aa: CASSLAHSGRSSPLHF

d_call: .
v_call: TRBV7-8
j_call: TRBJ2-7
clone_size: .
cdr3_nt: TGTGCCAGCAGCTCCCCAGCGAGTAGGGGCAACGAGCAGTACTTC
cdr3_aa: CASSSPASRGNEQYF

d_call: TRBD1
v_call: TRBV9
j_call: TRBJ1-2
clone_size: few
cdr3_nt: TGTGCCAGCAGCGCCACCCCACAGGGGACTAACTATGGCTACACCTTC
cdr3_aa: CASSATPQGTNYGYTF

d_call: TRBD2
v_call: TRBV7-6
j_call: TRBJ2-1
clone_size: .
cdr3_nt: TGTGCCAGCAGCCTTTCCGGGACTAAGTTCCTCCATGAGCAGTTCTTC
cdr3_aa: CASSLSGTKFLHEQFF

d_call: .
v_call: TRBV5-1
j_call: TRBJ1-2
clone_size: .
cdr3_nt: TGCGCCAGCAGCTTGGATACAGGGAACTACTATGGCTACACCTTC
cdr3_aa: CASSLDTGNYYGYTF

d_call: .
v_call: TRBV6-5
j_call: TRBJ2-7
clone_size: .
cdr3_nt: TGTGCCAGCAGTTACTCGCGGGACAGCTCCTACGAGCAGTACTTC
cdr3_aa: CASSYSRDSSYEQYF

d_call: .
v_call: TRBV20-1
j_call: TRBJ1-1
clone_size: .
cdr3_nt: TGCAGTGCTAGTACGGGAGGAGGGACTTTCTTT
cdr3_aa: CSASTGGGTFF

d_call: .
v_call: TRBV27
j_call: TRBJ1-2
clone_size: .
cdr3_nt: TGTGCCAGCAGTCCCTGGGGCAGTCCCTATGGCTACACCTTC
cdr3_aa: CASSPWGSPYGYTF

d_call: .
v_call: TRBV24-1
j_call: TRBJ1-1
clone_size: .
cdr3_nt: TGTGCCACCGCTGCGGGAAGGAACACTGAAGCTTTCTTT
cdr3_aa: CATAAGRNTEAFF

d_call: TRBD1
v_call: TRBV5-4
j_call: TRBJ2-6
clone_size: once
cdr3_nt: TGTGCCAGCACCCTGACAGGGGGGGCCAACGTCCTGACTTTC
cdr3_aa: CASTLTGGANVLTF

d_call: .
v_call: TRBV2
j_call: TRBJ1-5
clone_size: .
cdr3_nt: TGTGCCAGCAGTGGAGGCAGGGGATTTTTTCAGCCCCAGCATTTT
cdr3_aa: CASSGGRGFFQPQHF

d_call: .
v_call: TRBV3-1/TRBV3-2
j_call: TRBJ1-6
clone_size: .
cdr3_nt: TGTGCCAGCAGCCAAGAAGGGATTCCGGGGATCTATAATTCACCCCTCCACTTT
cdr3_aa: CASSQEGIPGIYNSPLHF

d_call: .
v_call: TRBV27
j_call: TRBJ2-7
clone_size: .
cdr3_nt: TGTGCCAGCTCTTCGGGAGTAACCTACGAGCAGTACTTC
cdr3_aa: CASSSGVTYEQYF

d_call: TRBD1
v_call: TRBV19
j_call: TRBJ1-1
clone_size: .
cdr3_nt: TGTGCCGTACGGGGGACAGGGCGCCGGGAGGCTTTCTTT
cdr3_aa: CAVRGTGRREAFF

d_call: .
v_call: TRBV7-8
j_call: TRBJ2-7
clone_size: .
cdr3_nt: TGTGCCAGCAGCCTTAGAACAGGCTACGAGCAGTACTTC
cdr3_aa: CASSLRTGYEQYF

d_call: TRBD2
v_call: TRBV5-5
j_call: TRBJ2-7
clone_size: .
cdr3_nt: TGTGCCAGCAGCATTCAAGCCGGGACTACCTCCTTTGTCGAGCAGTACTTC
cdr3_aa: CASSIQAGTTSFVEQYF

d_call: TRBD1
v_call: TRBV19
j_call: TRBJ2-1
clone_size: .
cdr3_nt: TGTGCCAGTAGTTCGTGGACAGGGAGTGTATACAATGAGCAGTTCTTC
cdr3_aa: CASSSWTGSVYNEQFF

d_call: TRBD2
v_call: TRBV7-9
j_call: TRBJ2-7
clone_size: .
cdr3_nt: TGTGCCAGCAGCCCTGTTACTAGCGGGAGTCTCTACGAGCAGTACTTC
cdr3_aa: CASSPVTSGSLYEQYF

d_call: TRBD1
v_call: TRBV7-3
j_call: TRBJ2-1
clone_size: .
cdr3_nt: TGTGCCAGCAGCTTTGGGGACAGCTCCTACAATGAGCAGTTCTTC
cdr3_aa: CASSFGDSSYNEQFF

d_call: .
v_call: TRBV12-5
j_call: TRBJ1-2
clone_size: .
cdr3_nt: TGTGCTAGTGGCCCCGACTCTGAGAAAGACTATGGCTACACCTTC
cdr3_aa: CASGPDSEKDYGYTF